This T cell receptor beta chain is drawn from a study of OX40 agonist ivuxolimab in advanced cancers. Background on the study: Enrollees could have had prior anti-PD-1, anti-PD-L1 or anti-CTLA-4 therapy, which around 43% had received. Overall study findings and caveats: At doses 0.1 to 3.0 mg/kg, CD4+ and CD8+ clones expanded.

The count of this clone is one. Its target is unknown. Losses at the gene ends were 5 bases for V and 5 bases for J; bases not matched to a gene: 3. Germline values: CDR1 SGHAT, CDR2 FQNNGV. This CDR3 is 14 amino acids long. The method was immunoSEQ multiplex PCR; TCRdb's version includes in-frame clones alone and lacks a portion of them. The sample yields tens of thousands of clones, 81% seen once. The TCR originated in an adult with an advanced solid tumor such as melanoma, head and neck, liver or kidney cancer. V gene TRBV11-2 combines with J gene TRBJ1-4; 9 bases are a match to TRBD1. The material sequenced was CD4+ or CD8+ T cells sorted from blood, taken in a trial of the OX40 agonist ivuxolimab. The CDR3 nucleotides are TGTGCCAGCAGCCGTGACAGGGGGAATGAAAAACTGTTTTTT. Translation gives CASSRDRGNEKLFF. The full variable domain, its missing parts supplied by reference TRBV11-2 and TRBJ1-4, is EAGVAQSPRYKIIEKRQSVAFWCNPISGHATLYWYQQILGQGPKLLIQFQNNGVVDDSQLPKDRFSAERLKGVDSTLKIQPAKLEDSAVYLCASSRDRGNEKLFFGSGTQLSVL.